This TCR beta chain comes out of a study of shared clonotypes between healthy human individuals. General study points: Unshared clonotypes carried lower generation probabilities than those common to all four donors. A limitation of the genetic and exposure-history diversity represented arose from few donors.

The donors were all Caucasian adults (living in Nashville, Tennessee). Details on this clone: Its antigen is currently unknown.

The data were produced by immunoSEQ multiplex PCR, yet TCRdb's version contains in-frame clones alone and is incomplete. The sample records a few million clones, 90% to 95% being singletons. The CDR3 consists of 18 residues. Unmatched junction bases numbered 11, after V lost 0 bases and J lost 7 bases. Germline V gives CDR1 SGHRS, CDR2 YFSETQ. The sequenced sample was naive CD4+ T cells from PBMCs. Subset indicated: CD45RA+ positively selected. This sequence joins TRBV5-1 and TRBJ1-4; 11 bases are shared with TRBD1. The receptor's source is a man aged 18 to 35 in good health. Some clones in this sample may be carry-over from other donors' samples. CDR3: CASSLVGTGGMGLEKLFF. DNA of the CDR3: TGCGCCAGCAGCTTGGTCGGGACAGGGGGAATGGGCCTTGAAAAACTGTTTTTT.